The entry that follows covers one T cell receptor (beta chain) sequence. Its target is unknown. This specimen comes from a study of cytomegalovirus exposure and HLA in healthy donors. General study findings and limits: Later analysis found that TCR beta chains associated with HLA were more clonally expanded than other, equally common chains. High sensitivity and specificity were reportedly achieved when the classifier diagnosed cytomegalovirus status. In a later analysis, CMV-associated beta chains were mostly HLA-associated, it appeared.

The PCR used 60 Vbeta and 13 Jbeta primers. Method: immunoSEQ multiplex PCR; TCRdb's copy keeps in-frame clones and lacks some. In the table there are some 130,000 clones, 79% of which are singletons. Per the germline V gene, CDR1 is MNHEY and CDR2 is SVGAGI. This CDR3 is built from 14 residues. V lost 4 bases and J lost 3, with 12 bases in between. The sequence was collected from a man between 18 and 35 years old in good health and CMV-seronegative. The chain combines TRBV6-5 with TRBJ2-5; D possibly corresponds to TRBD2 (7 bases). Sequenced sample: PBMCs. The CDR3 reads CASSLSGDKETQYF. The CDR3 nucleotides read TGTGCCAGCAGTTTGAGCGGGGACAAAGAGACCCAGTACTTC.